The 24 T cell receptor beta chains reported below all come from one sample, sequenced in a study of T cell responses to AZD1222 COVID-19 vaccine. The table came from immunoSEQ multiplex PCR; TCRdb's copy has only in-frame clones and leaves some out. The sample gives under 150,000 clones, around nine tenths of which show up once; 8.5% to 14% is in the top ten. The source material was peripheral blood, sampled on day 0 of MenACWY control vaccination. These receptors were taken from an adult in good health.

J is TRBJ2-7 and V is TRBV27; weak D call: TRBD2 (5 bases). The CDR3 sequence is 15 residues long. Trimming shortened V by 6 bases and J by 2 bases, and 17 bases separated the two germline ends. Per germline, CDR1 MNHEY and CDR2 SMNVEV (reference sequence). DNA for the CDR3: TGTGCCAGCAGGGGCGGCGGGCACTCCACCTACGAGCAGTACTTC. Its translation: CASRGGGHSTYEQYF.

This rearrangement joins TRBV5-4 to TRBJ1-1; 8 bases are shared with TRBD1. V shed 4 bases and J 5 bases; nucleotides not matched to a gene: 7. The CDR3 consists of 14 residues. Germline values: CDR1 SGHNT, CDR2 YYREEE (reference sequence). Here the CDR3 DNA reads TGTGCCAGCAGCCCCCAACAGGGGGGGACTGAAGCTTTCTTT. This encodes CASSPQQGGTEAFF.

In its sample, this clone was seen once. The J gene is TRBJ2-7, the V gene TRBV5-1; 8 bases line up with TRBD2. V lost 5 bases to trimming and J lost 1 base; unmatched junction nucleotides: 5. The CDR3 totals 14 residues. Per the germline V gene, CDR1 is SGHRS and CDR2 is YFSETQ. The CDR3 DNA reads TGCGCCAGCAGTAGCGGGACGGGGTCCTACGAGCAGTACTTC. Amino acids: CASSSGTGSYEQYF.

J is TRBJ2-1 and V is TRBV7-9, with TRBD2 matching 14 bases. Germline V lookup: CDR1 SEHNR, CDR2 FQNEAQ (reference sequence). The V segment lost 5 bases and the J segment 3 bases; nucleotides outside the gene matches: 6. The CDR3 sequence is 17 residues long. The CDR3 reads CASSRLAGGPGYNEQFF. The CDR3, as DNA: TGTGCCAGCAGCAGACTAGCGGGAGGGCCCGGCTACAATGAGCAGTTCTTC.

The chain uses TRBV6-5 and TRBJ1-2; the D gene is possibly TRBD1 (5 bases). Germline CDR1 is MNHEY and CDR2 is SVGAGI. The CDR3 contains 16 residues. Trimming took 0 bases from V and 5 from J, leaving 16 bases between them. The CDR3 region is CASSYSGYQGRYGYTF. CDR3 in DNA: TGTGCCAGCAGTTACTCGGGTTATCAGGGTCGGTATGGCTACACCTTC.

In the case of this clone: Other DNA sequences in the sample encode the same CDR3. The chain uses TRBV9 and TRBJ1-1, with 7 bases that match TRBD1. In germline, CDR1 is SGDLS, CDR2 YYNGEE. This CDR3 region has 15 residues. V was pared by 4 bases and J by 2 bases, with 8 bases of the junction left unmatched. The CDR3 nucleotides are TGTGCCAGCAGCCCCAGGGTAGGGGGCAACACTGAAGCTTTCTTT. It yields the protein CASSPRVGGNTEAFF.

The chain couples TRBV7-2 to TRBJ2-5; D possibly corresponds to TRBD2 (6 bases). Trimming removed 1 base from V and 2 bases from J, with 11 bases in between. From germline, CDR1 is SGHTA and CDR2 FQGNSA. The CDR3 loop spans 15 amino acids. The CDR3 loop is CASSLVVAGQETQYF. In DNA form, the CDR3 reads TGTGCCAGCAGCTTAGTCGTCGCGGGGCAAGAGACCCAGTACTTC.

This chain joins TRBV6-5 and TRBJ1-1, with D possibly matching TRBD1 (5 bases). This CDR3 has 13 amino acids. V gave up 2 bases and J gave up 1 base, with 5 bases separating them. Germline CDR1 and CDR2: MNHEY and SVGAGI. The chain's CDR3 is CASSYGQNTEAFF. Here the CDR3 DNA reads TGTGCCAGCAGTTACGGACAGAACACTGAAGCTTTCTTT.

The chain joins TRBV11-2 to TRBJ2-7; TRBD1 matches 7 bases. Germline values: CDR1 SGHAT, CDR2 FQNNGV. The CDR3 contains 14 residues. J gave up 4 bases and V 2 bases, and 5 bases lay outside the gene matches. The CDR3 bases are TGTGCCAGCAGCTTACAGGGGGAAAAATACGAGCAGTACTTC. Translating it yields CASSLQGEKYEQYF.

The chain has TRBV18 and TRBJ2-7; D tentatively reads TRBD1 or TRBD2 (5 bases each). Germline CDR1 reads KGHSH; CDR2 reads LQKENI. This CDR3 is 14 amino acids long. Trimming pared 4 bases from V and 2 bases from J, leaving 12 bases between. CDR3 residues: CASSRGYAPYEQYF. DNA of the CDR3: TGTGCCAGCTCACGGGGGTACGCCCCCTACGAGCAGTACTTC.

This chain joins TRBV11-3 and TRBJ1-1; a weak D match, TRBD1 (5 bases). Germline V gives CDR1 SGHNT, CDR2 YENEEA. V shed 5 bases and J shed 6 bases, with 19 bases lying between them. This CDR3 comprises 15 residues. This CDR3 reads CASSIMGRGGAEAFF. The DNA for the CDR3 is TGTGCCAGCAGCATAATGGGTCGGGGGGGAGCTGAAGCTTTCTTT.

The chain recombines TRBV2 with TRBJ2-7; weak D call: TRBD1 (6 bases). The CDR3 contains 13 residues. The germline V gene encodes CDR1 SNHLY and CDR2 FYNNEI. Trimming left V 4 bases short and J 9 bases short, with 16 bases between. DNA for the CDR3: TGTGCCAGCAGTGGTCTTGGGCAGGGGCCGCAGTACTTC. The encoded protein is CASSGLGQGPQYF.

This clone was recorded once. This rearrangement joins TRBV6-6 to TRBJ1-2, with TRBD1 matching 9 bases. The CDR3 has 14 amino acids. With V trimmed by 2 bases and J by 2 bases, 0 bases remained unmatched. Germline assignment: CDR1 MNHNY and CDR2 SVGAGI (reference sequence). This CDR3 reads CASSYDRGNYGYTF. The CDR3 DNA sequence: TGTGCCAGCAGTTACGACAGGGGGAACTATGGCTACACCTTC.

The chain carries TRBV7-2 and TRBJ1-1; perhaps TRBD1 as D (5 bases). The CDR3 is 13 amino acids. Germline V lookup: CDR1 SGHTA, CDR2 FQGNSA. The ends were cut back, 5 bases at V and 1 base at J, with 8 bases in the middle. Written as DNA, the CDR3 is TGTGCCAGCAGCCCAGGACAGAACACTGAAGCTTTCTTT. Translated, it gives CASSPGQNTEAFF.

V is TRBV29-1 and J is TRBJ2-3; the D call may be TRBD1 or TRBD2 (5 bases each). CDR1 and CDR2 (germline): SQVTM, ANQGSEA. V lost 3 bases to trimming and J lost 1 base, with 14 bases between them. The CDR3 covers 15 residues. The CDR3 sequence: CSVESGARGTDTQYF. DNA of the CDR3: TGCAGCGTTGAGTCCGGGGCCCGGGGCACAGATACGCAGTATTTT.

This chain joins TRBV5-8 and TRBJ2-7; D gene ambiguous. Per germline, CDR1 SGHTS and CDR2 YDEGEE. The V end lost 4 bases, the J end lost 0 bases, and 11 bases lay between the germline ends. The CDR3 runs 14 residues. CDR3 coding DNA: TGTGCCAGCAGCCGGCCCGGAAACTCCTACGAGCAGTACTTC. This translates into CASSRPGNSYEQYF.

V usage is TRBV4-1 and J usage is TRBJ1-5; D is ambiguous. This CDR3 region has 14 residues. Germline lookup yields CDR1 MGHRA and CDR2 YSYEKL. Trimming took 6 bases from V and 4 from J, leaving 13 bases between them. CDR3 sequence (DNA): TGCGCCAGCAGTCCCGACCCTGGGAATCAGCCCCAGCATTTT. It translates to CASSPDPGNQPQHF.

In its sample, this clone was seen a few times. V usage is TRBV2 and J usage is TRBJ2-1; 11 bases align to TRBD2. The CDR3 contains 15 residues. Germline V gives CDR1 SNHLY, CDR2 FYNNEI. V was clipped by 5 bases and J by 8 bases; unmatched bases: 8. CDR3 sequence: CASSLTSGAGHEQFF. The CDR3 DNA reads TGTGCCAGCAGTTTGACTAGCGGGGCGGGTCATGAGCAGTTCTTC.

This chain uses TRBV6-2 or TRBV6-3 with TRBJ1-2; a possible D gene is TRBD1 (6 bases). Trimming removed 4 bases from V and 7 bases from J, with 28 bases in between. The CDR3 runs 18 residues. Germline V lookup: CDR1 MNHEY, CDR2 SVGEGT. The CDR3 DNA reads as TGTGCCAGCAGTTCCACTCTACAACGTATAGACAGGATTGGTGGCTACACCTTC. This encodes CASSSTLQRIDRIGGYTF.

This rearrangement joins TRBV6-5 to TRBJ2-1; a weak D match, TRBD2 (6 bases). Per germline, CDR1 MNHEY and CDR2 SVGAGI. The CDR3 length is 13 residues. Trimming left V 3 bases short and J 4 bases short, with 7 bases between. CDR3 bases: TGTGCCAGCAGTTATGGGACTTACAATGAGCAGTTCTTC. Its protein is CASSYGTYNEQFF.

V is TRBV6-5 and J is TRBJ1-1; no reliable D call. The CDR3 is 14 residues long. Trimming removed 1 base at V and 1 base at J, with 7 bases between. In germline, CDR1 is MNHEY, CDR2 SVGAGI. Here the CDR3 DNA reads TGTGCCAGCAGTTACTTGCTCAAGAACACTGAAGCTTTCTTT. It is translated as CASSYLLKNTEAFF.

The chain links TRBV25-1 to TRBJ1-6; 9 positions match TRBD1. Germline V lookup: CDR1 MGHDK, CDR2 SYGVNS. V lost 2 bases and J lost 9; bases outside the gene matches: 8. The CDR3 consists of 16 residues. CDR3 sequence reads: CASSEATGGWRSPLHF. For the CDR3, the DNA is TGTGCCAGCAGTGAAGCCACAGGGGGCTGGCGTTCACCCCTCCACTTT. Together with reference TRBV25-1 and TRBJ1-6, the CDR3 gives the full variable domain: EADIYQTPRYLVIGTGKKITLECSQTMGHDKMYWYQQDPGMELHLIHYSYGVNSTEKGDLSSESTVSRIRTEHFPLTLESARPSHTSQYLCASSEATGGWRSPLHFGNGTRLTVT.

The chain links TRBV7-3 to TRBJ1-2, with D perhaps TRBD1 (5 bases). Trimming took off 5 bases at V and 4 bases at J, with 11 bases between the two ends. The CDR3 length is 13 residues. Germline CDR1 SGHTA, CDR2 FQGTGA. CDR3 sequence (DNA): TGTGCCAGCAGCCCCACAGGCGGCTATGGCTACACCTTC. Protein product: CASSPTGGYGYTF. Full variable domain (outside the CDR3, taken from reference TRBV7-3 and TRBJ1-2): GAGVSQTPSNKVTEKGKYVELRCDPISGHTALYWYRQSLGQGPEFLIYFQGTGAADDSGLPNDRFFAVRPEGSVSTLKIQRTERGDSAVYLCASSPTGGYGYTFGSGTRLTVV.

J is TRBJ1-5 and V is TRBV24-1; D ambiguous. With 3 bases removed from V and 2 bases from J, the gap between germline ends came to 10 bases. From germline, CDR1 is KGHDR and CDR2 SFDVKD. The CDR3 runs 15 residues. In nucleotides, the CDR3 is TGTGCCACCAGTGATGGAAGACTAGGCAATCAGCCCCAGCATTTT. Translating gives CATSDGRLGNQPQHF.